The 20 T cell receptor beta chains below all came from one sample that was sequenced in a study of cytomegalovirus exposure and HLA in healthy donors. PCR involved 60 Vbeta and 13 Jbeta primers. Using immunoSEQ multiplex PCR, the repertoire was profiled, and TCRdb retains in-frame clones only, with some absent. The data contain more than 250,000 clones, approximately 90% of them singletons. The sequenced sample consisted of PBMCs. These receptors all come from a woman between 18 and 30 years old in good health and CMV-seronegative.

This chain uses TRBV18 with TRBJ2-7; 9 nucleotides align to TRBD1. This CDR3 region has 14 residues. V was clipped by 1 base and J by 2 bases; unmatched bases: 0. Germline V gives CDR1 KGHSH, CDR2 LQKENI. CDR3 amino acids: CASSPRDRAYEQYF. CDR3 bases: TGTGCCAGCTCACCACGGGACAGGGCCTACGAGCAGTACTTC.

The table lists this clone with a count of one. The CDR3 DNA reads as TGCGCCAGCAGCCCAGGGGCTGGCGGCTACACCTTC. Amino acid sequence: CASSPGAGGYTF. The J gene is TRBJ1-2, the V gene TRBV4-1; D possibly corresponds to TRBD1 (6 bases). The ends were cut back, 4 bases at V and 8 bases at J, with 11 bases in the middle. Germline V CDR1 and CDR2: MGHRA, YSYEKL. The CDR3 totals 12 residues.

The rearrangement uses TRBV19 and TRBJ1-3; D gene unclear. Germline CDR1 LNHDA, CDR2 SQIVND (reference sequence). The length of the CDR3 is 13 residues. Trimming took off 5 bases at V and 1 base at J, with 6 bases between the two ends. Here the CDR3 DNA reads TGTGCCAGTAGTGCCGGGTCTGGAAACACCATATATTTT. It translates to CASSAGSGNTIYF.

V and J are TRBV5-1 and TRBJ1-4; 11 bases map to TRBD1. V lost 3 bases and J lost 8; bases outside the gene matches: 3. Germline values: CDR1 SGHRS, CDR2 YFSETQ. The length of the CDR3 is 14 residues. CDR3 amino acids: CASSSGQGAEKLFF. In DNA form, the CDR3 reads TGCGCCAGCAGCTCAGGACAGGGGGCAGAAAAACTGTTTTTT.

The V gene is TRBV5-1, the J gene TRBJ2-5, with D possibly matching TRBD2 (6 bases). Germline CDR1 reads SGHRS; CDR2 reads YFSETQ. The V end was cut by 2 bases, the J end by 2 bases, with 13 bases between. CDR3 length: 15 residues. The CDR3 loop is CASSLGGTGQETQYF. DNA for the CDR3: TGCGCCAGCAGCTTAGGAGGGACGGGGCAAGAGACCCAGTACTTC.

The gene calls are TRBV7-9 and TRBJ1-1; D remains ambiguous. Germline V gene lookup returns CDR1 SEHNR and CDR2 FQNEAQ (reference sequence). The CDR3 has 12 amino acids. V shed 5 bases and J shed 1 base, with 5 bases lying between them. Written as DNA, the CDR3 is TGTGCCAGCAGCATGAGGAACACTGAAGCTTTCTTT. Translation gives CASSMRNTEAFF.

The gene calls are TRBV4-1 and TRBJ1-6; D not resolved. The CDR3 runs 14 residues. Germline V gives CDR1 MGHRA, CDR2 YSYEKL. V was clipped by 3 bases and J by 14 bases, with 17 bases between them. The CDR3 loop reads CASSQGSSLYTLHF. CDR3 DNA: TGCGCCAGCAGCCAGGGGAGCAGCCTATACACCCTCCACTTT.

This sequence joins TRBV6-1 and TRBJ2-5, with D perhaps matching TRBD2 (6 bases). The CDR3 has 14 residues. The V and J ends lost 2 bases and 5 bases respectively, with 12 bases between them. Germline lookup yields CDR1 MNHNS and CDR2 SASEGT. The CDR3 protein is CASSERGKGETQYF. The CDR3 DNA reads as TGTGCCAGCAGTGAACGGGGGAAGGGGGAGACCCAGTACTTC.

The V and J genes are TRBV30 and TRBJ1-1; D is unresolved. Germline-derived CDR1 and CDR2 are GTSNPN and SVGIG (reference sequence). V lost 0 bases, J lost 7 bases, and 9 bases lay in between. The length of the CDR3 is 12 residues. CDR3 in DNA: TGTGCCTGGAGTGTACGTCCGGGTGAAGCTTTCTTT. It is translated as CAWSVRPGEAFF.

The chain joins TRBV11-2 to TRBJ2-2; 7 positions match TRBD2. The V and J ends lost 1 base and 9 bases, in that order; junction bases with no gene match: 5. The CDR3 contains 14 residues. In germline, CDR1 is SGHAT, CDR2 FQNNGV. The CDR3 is CASSLGGEGRELFF. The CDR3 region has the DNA TGTGCCAGCAGCTTAGGAGGGGAGGGTAGGGAGCTGTTTTTT. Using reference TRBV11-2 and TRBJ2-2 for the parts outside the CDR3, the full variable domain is EAGVAQSPRYKIIEKRQSVAFWCNPISGHATLYWYQQILGQGPKLLIQFQNNGVVDDSQLPKDRFSAERLKGVDSTLKIQPAKLEDSAVYLCASSLGGEGRELFFGEGSRLTVL.

CDR3 sequence (DNA): TGTGCCAGCTCACCACCGAACGGGGGCACCGGGGAGCTGTTTTTT. Translated: CASSPPNGGTGELFF. V usage is TRBV18 and J usage is TRBJ2-2; TRBD2 might be the D (6 bases). Trimming stripped 0 bases from V and 4 bases from J, with 9 bases between. In germline, CDR1 is KGHSH, CDR2 LQKENI. The CDR3 is 15 amino acids.

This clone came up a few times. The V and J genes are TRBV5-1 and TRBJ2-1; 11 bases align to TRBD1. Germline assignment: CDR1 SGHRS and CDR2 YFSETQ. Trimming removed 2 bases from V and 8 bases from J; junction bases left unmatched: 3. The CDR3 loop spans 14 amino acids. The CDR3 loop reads CASSLRTGGYEQFF. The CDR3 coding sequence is TGCGCCAGCAGCTTAAGGACAGGGGGCTATGAGCAGTTCTTC.

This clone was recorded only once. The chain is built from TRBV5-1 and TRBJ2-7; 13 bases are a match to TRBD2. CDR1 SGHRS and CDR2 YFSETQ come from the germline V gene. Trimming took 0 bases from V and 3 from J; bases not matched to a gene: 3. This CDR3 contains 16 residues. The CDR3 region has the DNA TGCGCCAGCAGCTTGGGGACTAGCGGGGGCATCTACGAGCAGTACTTC. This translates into CASSLGTSGGIYEQYF.

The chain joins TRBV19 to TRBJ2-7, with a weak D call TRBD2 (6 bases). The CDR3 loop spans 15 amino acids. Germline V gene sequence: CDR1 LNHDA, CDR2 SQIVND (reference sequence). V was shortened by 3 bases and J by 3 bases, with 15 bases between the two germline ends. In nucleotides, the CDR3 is TGTGCCAGTAGTATCCGTCCGGGACTGATCTACGAGCAGTACTTC. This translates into CASSIRPGLIYEQYF.

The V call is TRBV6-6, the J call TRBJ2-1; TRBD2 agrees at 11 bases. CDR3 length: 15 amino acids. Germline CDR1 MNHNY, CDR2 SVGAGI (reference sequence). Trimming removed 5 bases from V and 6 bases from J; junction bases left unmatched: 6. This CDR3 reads CASSRSGGGSNEQFF. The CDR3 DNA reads TGTGCCAGCAGTCGTAGCGGGGGGGGATCCAATGAGCAGTTCTTC.

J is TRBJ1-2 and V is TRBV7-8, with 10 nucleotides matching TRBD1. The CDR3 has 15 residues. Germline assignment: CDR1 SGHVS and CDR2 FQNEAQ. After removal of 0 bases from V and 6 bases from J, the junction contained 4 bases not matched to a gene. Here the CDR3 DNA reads TGTGCCAGCAGCTTAGCGGGGACAGGGGCTGATGGCTACACCTTC. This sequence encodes CASSLAGTGADGYTF.

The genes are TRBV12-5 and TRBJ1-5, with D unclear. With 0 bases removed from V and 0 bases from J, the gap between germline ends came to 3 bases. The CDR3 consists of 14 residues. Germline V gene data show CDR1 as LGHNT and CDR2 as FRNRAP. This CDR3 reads CASGLVGSNQPQHF. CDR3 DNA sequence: TGTGCTAGTGGTTTGGTCGGTAGCAATCAGCCCCAGCATTTT.

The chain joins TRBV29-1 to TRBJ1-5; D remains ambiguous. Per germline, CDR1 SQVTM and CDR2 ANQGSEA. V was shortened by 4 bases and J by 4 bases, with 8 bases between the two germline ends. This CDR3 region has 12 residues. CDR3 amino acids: CSVGTENQPQHF. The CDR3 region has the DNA TGCAGCGTTGGAACAGAGAATCAGCCCCAGCATTTT. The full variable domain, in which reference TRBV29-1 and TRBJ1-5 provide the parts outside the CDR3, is SAVISQKPSRDICQRGTSLTIQCQVDSQVTMMFWYRQQPGQSLTLIATANQGSEATYESGFVIDKFPISRPNLTFSTLTVSNMSPEDSSIYLCSVGTENQPQHFGDGTRLSIL.

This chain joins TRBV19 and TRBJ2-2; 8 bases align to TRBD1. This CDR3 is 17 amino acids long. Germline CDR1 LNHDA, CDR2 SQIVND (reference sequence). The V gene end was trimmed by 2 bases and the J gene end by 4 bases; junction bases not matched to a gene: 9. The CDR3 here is CASSIQGAGSGTGELFF. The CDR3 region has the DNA TGTGCCAGTAGTATACAGGGGGCTGGATCGGGCACCGGGGAGCTGTTTTTT.

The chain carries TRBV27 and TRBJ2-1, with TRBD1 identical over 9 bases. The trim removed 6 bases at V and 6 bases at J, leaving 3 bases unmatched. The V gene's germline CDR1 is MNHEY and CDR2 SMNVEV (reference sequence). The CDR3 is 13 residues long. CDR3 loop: CASSPDRGNEQFF. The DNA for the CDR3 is TGTGCCAGCAGCCCGGACAGGGGCAATGAGCAGTTCTTC.